This T cell receptor beta chain was sequenced in a study of CXCR3-negative and CXCR3-positive naive CD8 T cells. TRB cDNA libraries were made by UMI-labeled 5' RACE. With the 5' RACE reads reprocessed, TCRdb shows one record per CDR3 protein and no DNA. The repertoire table contains under 75,000 distinct CDR3 sequences. Study results and limitations: Naive subsets had comparable surface CD5; TCR strength was inferred from TRB CDR3 properties. TRB CDR3 hydrophobicity was greater in CXCR3-positive naive cells than in CXCR3-negative naive cells.

The CDR3 consists of 14 residues. The germline CDR1 and CDR2 sequences are MNHEY and SMNVEV (reference sequence). The naive CD8+ gate required CD45RO-CCR7+CD27+CD95- phenotype. Comments on this clonotype: Antigen: not known.

Sequences were obtained from naive CXCR3+ CD8+ T cells from blood. Subset reported: CD45RO-CCR7+CD27+CD95- naive CD8+ T cells expressing CXCR3 (TNR3+). The receptor's source is a human donor in good health. Some clones in this sample may be carry-over from other donors' samples. This sequence joins TRBV27 and TRBJ2-5; no DNA is available, so the TRBD2 call from TCRdb remains unchecked. CDR3 sequence: CASSSLAGPETQYF.